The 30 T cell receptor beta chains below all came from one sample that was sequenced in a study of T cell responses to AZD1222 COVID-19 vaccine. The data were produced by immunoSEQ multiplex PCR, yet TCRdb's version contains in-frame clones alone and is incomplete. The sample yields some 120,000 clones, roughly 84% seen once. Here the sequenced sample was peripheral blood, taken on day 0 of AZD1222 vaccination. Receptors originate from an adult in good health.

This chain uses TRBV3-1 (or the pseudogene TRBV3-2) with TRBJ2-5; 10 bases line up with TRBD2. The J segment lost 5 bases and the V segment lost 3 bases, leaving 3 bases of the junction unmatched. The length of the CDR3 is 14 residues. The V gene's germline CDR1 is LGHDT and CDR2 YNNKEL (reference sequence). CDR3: CASSHLAGEETQYF. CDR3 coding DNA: TGTGCCAGCAGCCATCTAGCGGGAGAGGAGACCCAGTACTTC.

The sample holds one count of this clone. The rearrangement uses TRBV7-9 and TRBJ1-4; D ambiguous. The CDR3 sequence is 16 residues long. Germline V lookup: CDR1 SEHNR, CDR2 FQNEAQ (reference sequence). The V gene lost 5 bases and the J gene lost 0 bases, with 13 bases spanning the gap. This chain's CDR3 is CASSPPAYATNEKLFF. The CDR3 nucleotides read TGTGCCAGCAGCCCCCCGGCCTACGCAACTAATGAAAAACTGTTTTTT.

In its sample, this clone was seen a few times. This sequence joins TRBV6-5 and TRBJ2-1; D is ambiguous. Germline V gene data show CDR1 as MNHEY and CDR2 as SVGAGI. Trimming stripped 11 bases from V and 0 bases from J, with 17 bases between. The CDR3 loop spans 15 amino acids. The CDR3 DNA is TGTGCCGCAGTATCCGCTTCGGGCTCCTACAATGAGCAGTTCTTC. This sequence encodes CAAVSASGSYNEQFF.

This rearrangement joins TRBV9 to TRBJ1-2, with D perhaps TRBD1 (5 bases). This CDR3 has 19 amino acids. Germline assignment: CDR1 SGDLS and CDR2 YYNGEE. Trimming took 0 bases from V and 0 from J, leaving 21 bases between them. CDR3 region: CASSVGLFADSASNYGYTF. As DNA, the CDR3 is TGTGCCAGCAGCGTAGGCCTTTTCGCCGACAGTGCCTCTAACTATGGCTACACCTTC.

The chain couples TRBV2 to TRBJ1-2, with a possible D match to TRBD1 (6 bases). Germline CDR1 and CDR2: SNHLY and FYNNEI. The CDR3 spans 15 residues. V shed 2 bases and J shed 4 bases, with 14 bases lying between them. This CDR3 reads CASSERAGDAYGYTF. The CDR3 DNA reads TGTGCCAGCAGTGAAAGGGCAGGGGATGCCTATGGCTACACCTTC.

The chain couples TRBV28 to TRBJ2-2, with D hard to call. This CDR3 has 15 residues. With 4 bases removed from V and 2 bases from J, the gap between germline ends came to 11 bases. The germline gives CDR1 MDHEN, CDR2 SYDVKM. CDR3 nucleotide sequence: TGTGCCAGCAGTTCGTGGCAGGACAACACCGGGGAGCTGTTTTTT. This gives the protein CASSSWQDNTGELFF.

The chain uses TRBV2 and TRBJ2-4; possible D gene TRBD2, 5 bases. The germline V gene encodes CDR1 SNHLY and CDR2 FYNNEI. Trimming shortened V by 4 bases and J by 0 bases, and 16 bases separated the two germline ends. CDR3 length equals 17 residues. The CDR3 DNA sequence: TGTGCCAGCAGTGTCCCTCGGGGTAGGGTAGCCAAAAACATTCAGTACTTC. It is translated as CASSVPRGRVAKNIQYF.

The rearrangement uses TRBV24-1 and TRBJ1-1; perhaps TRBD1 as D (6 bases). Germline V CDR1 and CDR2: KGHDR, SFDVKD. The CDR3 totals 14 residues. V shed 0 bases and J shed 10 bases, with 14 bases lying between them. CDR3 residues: CATSDLSGGVGAFF. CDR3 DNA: TGTGCCACCAGTGATTTGTCCGGGGGCGTTGGAGCTTTCTTT.

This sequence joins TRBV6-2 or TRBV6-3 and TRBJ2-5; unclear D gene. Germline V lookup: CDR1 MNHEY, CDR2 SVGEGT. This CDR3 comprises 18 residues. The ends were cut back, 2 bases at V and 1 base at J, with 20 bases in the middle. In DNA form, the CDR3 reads TGTGCCAGCAGTTACGAGGCGGTATGGGCAGGACCCCAAGAGACCCAGTACTTC. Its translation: CASSYEAVWAGPQETQYF.

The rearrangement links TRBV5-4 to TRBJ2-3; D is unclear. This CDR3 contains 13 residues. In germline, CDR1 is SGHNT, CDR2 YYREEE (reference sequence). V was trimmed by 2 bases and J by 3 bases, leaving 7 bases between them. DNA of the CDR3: TGTGCCAGCAGCTTAAAAGGTACAGATACGCAGTATTTT. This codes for CASSLKGTDTQYF.

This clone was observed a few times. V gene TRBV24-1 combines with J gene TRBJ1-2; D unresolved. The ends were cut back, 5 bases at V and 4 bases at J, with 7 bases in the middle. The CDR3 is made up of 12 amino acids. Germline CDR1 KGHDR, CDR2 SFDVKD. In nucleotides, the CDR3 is TGTGCCACCAGTGTCGGGAGCTATGGCTACACCTTC. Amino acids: CATSVGSYGYTF.

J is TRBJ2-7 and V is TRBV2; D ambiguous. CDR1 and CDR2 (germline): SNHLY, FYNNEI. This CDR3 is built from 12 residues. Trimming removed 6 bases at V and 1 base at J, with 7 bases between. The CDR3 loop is CASRTDSYEQYF. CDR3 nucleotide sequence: TGTGCCAGCAGGACGGATTCCTACGAGCAGTACTTC.

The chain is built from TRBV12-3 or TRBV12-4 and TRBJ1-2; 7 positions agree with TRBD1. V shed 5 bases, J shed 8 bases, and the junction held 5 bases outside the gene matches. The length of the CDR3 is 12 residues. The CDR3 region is CASSAGGTGYTF. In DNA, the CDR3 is TGTGCCAGCAGTGCAGGGGGGACCGGCTACACCTTC.

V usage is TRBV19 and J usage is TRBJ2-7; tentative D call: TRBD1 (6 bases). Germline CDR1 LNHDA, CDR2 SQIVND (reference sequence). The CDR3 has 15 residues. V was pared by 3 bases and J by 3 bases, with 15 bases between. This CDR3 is CASSMISRGSYEQYF. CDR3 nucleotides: TGTGCCAGTAGTATGATATCGAGGGGGAGCTACGAGCAGTACTTC.

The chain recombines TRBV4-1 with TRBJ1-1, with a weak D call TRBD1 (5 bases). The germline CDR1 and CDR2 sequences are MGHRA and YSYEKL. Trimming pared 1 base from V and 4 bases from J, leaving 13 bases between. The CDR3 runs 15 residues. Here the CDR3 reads CASSQVGGGGTEAFF. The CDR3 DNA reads TGCGCCAGCAGCCAAGTCGGGGGAGGCGGCACTGAAGCTTTCTTT.

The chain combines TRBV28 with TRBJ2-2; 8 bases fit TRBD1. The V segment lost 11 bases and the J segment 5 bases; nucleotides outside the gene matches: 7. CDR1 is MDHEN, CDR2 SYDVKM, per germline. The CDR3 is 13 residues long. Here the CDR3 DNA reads TGTGCCGTAAACAGGGGGAGGACCGGGGAGCTGTTTTTT. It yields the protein CAVNRGRTGELFF.

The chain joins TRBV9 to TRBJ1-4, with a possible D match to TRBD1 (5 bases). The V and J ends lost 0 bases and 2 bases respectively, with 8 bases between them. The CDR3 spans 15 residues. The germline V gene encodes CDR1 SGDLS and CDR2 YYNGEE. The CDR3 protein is CASSVGGSTNEKLFF. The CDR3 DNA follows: TGTGCCAGCAGCGTAGGGGGGTCGACTAATGAAAAACTGTTTTTT.

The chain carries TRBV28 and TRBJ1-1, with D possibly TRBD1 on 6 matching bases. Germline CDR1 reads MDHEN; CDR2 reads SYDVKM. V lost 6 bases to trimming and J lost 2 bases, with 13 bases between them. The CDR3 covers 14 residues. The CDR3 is CASSFDRINTEAFF. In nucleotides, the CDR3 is TGTGCCAGCAGCTTCGACAGGATAAACACTGAAGCTTTCTTT.

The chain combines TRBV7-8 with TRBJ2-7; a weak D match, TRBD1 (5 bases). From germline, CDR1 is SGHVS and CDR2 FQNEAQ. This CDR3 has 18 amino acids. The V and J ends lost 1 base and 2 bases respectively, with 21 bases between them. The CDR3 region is CASSLEIQGSIVPYEQYF. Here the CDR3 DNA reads TGTGCCAGCAGCTTAGAGATTCAGGGATCTATAGTCCCCTACGAGCAGTACTTC. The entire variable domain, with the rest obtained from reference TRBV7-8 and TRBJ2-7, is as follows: GAGVSQSPRYKVAKRGQDVALRCDPISGHVSLFWYQQALGQGPEFLTYFQNEAQLDKSGLPSDRFFAERPEGSVSTLKIQRTQQEDSAVYLCASSLEIQGSIVPYEQYFGPGTRLTVT.

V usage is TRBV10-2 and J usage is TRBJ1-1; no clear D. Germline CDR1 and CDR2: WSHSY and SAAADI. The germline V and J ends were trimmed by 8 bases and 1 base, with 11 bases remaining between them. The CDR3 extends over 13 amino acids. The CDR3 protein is CASSVRGNTEAFF. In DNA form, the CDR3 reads TGCGCCAGCTCTGTACGGGGGAACACTGAAGCTTTCTTT.

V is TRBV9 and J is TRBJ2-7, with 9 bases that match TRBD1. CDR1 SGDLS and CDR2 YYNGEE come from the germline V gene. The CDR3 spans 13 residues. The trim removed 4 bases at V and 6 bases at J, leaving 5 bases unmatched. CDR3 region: CASSLGQGFEQYF. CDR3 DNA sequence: TGTGCCAGCAGCCTGGGACAGGGCTTCGAGCAGTACTTC.

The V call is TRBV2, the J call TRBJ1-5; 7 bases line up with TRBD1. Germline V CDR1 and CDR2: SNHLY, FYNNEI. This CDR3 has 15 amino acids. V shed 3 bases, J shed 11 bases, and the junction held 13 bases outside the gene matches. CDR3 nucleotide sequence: TGTGCCAGCAGTGAGCTTCGCCAGGGGGACAAGTCCCAGCATTTT. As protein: CASSELRQGDKSQHF.

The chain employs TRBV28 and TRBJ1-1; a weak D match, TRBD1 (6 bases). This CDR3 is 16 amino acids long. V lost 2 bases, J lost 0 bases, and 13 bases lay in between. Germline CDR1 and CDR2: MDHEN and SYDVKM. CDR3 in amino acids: CASSLPRGGLNTEAFF. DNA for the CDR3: TGTGCCAGCAGTTTACCCAGAGGGGGTTTGAACACTGAAGCTTTCTTT. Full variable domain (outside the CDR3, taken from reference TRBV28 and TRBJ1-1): DVKVTQSSRYLVKRTGEKVFLECVQDMDHENMFWYRQDPGLGLRLIYFSYDVKMKEKGDIPEGYSVSREKKERFSLILESASTNQTSMYLCASSLPRGGLNTEAFFGQGTRLTVV.

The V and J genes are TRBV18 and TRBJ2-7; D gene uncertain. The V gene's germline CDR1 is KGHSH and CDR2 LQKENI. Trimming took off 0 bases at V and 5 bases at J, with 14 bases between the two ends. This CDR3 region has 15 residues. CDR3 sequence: CASSPPSRSSNEQYF. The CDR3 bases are TGTGCCAGCTCACCACCCTCGCGGTCCAGCAACGAGCAGTACTTC.

CDR3 sequence reads: CASSLGNREDTQYF. The CDR3 bases are TGTGCCAGCAGCTTAGGCAACAGGGAGGATACGCAGTATTTT. This sequence joins TRBV7-3 and TRBJ2-3; perhaps TRBD1 as D (6 bases). CDR1 and CDR2 (germline): SGHTA, FQGTGA. This CDR3 comprises 14 residues. Trimming shortened V by 2 bases and J by 6 bases, and 12 bases separated the two germline ends. The entire variable domain, with the rest obtained from reference TRBV7-3 and TRBJ2-3, is as follows: GAGVSQTPSNKVTEKGKYVELRCDPISGHTALYWYRQSLGQGPEFLIYFQGTGAADDSGLPNDRFFAVRPEGSVSTLKIQRTERGDSAVYLCASSLGNREDTQYFGPGTRLTVL.

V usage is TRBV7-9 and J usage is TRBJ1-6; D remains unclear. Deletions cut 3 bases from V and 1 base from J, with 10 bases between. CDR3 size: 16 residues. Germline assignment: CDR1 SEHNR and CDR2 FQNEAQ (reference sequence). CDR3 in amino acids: CASSLVGGSYNSPLHF. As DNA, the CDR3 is TGTGCCAGCAGCTTGGTTGGCGGATCCTATAATTCACCCCTCCACTTT.

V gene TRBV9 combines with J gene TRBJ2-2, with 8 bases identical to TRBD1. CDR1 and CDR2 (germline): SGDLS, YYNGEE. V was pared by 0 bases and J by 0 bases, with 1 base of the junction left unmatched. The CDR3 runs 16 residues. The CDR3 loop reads CASSVGGQANTGELFF. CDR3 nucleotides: TGTGCCAGCAGCGTAGGGGGACAGGCGAACACCGGGGAGCTGTTTTTT. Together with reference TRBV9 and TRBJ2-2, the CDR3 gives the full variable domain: DSGVTQTPKHLITATGQRVTLRCSPRSGDLSVYWYQQSLDQGLQFLIQYYNGEERAKGNILERFSAQQFPDLHSELNLSSLELGDSALYFCASSVGGQANTGELFFGEGSRLTVL.

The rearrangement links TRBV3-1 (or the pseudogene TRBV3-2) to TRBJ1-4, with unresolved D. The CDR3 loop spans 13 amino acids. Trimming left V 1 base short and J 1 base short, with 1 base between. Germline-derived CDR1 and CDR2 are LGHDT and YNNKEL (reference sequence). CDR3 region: CASSQVTNEKLFF. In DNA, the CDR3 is TGTGCCAGCAGCCAAGTAACTAATGAAAAACTGTTTTTT.

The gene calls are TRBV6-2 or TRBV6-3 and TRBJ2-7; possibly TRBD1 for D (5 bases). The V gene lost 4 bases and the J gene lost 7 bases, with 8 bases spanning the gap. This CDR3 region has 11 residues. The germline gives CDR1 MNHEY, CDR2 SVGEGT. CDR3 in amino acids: CASSWGREQYF. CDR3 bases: TGTGCCAGCAGTTGGGGCAGGGAGCAGTACTTC.

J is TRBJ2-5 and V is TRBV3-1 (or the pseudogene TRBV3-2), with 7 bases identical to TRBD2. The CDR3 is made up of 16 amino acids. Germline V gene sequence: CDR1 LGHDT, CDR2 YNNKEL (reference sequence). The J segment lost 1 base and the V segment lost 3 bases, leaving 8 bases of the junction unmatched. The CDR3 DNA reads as TGTGCCAGCAGCCACCTATCAGCGGGAACCCAAGAGACCCAGTACTTC. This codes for CASSHLSAGTQETQYF.